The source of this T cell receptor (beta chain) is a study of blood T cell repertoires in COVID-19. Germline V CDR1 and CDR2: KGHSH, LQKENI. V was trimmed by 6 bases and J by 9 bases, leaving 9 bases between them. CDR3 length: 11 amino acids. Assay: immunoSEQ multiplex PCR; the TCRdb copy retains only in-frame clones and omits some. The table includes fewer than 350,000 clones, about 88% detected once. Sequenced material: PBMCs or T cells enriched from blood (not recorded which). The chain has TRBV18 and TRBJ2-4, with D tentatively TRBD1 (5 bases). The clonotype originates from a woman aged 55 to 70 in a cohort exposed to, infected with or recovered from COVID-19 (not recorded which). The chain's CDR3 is CASSDTSIQYF. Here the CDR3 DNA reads TGTGCCAGCTCGGACACTTCCATTCAGTACTTC.